These 26 T cell receptor beta chains share one sample of origin, sequenced in a study of Tregs in tolerant kidney transplant recipients. Measured with immunoSEQ multiplex PCR; TCRdb has only the in-frame clones, and not every one. The sample yields about 11,000 clones, approximately 89% seen once. Which antigens these TCRs recognize remains unknown. This specimen consisted of Tregs from blood cultured with allogeneic cells, obtained before the transplant. The receptors come from a human patient who received a combined kidney and bone marrow transplant.

The chain is built from TRBV4-2 and TRBJ2-7, with D unresolved. The V gene lost 1 base and the J gene lost 0 bases, with 10 bases spanning the gap. Per the germline V gene, CDR1 is LGHNA and CDR2 is YNFKEQ. This CDR3 spans 15 amino acids. CDR3 protein: CASSQVSQISYEQYF. As DNA, the CDR3 is TGTGCCAGCAGCCAAGTATCACAGATCTCCTACGAGCAGTACTTC.

This chain connects TRBV7-3 to TRBJ1-6, with D perhaps TRBD1 (5 bases). V lost 4 bases and J lost 10, with 11 bases in between. The CDR3 runs to 13 residues. CDR1 and CDR2 from the germline V gene are SGHTA and FQGTGA. CDR3 DNA sequence: TGTGCCAGCAGCTCCGCAGGGTGGTCACCCCTCCACTTT. Translated: CASSSAGWSPLHF.

This clone was seen only a few times. V and J are TRBV7-6 and TRBJ1-2, with 8 bases lining up with TRBD1. CDR1 is SGHVS, CDR2 FNYEAQ, per germline. The CDR3 is 13 amino acids. The trim removed 3 bases at V and 6 bases at J, leaving 3 bases unmatched. The CDR3 is CASSLMGQDGYTF. The CDR3 DNA reads TGTGCCAGCAGCTTGATGGGACAGGATGGCTACACCTTC. Full variable domain (rest looked up from reference TRBV7-6 and TRBJ1-2): GAGVSQSPRYKVTKRGQDVALRCDPISGHVSLYWYRQALGQGPEFLTYFNYEAQQDKSGLPNDRFSAERPEGSISTLTIQRTEQRDSAMYRCASSLMGQDGYTFGSGTRLTVV.

The V and J genes are TRBV15 and TRBJ1-1, with unresolved D. In germline, CDR1 is LNHNV, CDR2 YYDKDF (reference sequence). This CDR3 is built from 14 residues. V gave up 3 bases and J gave up 1 base, with 9 bases separating them. DNA of the CDR3: TGTGCCACCAGCAGGGGGTTGGGGAACACTGAAGCTTTCTTT. This gives the protein CATSRGLGNTEAFF.

This chain uses TRBV6-5 with TRBJ2-7; 7 positions agree with TRBD1. Per the germline V gene, CDR1 is MNHEY and CDR2 is SVGAGI. The length of the CDR3 is 15 residues. The ends lost 6 bases at V and 7 bases at J; junction bases unmatched: 15. The CDR3 protein is CASSNEKTGPREQYF. CDR3 DNA: TGTGCCAGCAGCAACGAGAAGACAGGGCCGAGGGAGCAGTACTTC.

The rearrangement uses TRBV5-1 and TRBJ1-1; 8 bases are a match to TRBD1. Per the germline V gene, CDR1 is SGHRS and CDR2 is YFSETQ. J lost 7 bases, V lost 2 bases, and 13 bases had no gene match. CDR3 size: 16 residues. This CDR3 is CASSFRDRRLGFEAFF. CDR3 bases: TGCGCCAGCAGCTTCCGGGACAGGAGGCTTGGGTTTGAAGCTTTCTTT.

This chain uses TRBV5-6 with TRBJ2-7, with TRBD1 matching 7 bases. Germline V CDR1 and CDR2: SGHDT, YYEEEE. CDR3 length: 15 amino acids. Trimming cost V 5 bases and J 4 bases; bases outside gene matches: 12. CDR3 DNA: TGTGCCAGCAGTTTTTACGGGACAGCATTTTACGAGCAGTACTTC. This codes for CASSFYGTAFYEQYF.

This chain uses TRBV30 with TRBJ2-3; 7 nucleotides line up with TRBD2. This CDR3 region has 15 residues. The germline gives CDR1 GTSNPN, CDR2 SVGIG (reference sequence). V was pared by 3 bases and J by 1 base, with 7 bases of the junction left unmatched. The chain's CDR3 is CAWSGPSGRTDTQYF. CDR3 DNA: TGTGCCTGGAGCGGTCCTAGCGGCCGCACAGATACGCAGTATTTT.

The chain couples TRBV7-9 to TRBJ2-3, with 8 bases that match TRBD1. Germline CDR1 and CDR2: SEHNR and FQNEAQ (reference sequence). The V gene end was trimmed by 4 bases and the J gene end by 3 bases; junction bases not matched to a gene: 0. The CDR3 has 13 residues. CDR3 bases: TGTGCCAGCAGCTGGACAGGGACAGATACGCAGTATTTT. Translation: CASSWTGTDTQYF.

This chain connects TRBV9 to TRBJ2-3; D not certain. The CDR3 loop spans 16 amino acids. Trimming took off 0 bases at V and 1 base at J, with 12 bases between the two ends. Germline loops: CDR1 SGDLS, CDR2 YYNGEE. CDR3 bases: TGTGCCAGCAGCGTAGGTGTCGGTGCGGGCACAGATACGCAGTATTTT. This gives the protein CASSVGVGAGTDTQYF. The full variable domain, completed using reference TRBV9 and TRBJ2-3, is DSGVTQTPKHLITATGQRVTLRCSPRSGDLSVYWYQQSLDQGLQFLIQYYNGEERAKGNILERFSAQQFPDLHSELNLSSLELGDSALYFCASSVGVGAGTDTQYFGPGTRLTVL.

The chain joins TRBV19 to TRBJ2-4; D not certain. There are 13 residues in the CDR3. CDR1 and CDR2 from the germline V gene are LNHDA and SQIVND (reference sequence). The V gene lost 6 bases and the J gene lost 0 bases, with 6 bases spanning the gap. In DNA, the CDR3 is TGTGCCAGTAGCGGGCTAGCCAAAAACATTCAGTACTTC. Translated: CASSGLAKNIQYF.

This chain uses TRBV11-2 with TRBJ2-2; TRBD2 aligns across 13 bases. Per germline, CDR1 SGHAT and CDR2 FQNNGV. This CDR3 is 19 amino acids long. V lost 4 bases to trimming and J lost 0 bases; unmatched junction nucleotides: 8. CDR3: CASSYTGLAGVPNTGELFF. In nucleotides, the CDR3 is TGTGCCAGCAGCTACACTGGACTAGCGGGAGTCCCGAACACCGGGGAGCTGTTTTTT.

The chain links TRBV19 to TRBJ2-3, with D possibly matching TRBD2 (6 bases). Germline CDR1 is LNHDA and CDR2 is SQIVND (reference sequence). V was trimmed by 4 bases and J by 6 bases, leaving 20 bases between them. The CDR3 is made up of 16 amino acids. The CDR3 bases are TGTGCCAGTAGTACCGGGGGACTCGCAATTGTTGATACGCAGTATTTT. Its protein product is CASSTGGLAIVDTQYF.

J is TRBJ2-1 and V is TRBV6-6; 9 nucleotides line up with TRBD2. Trimming cost V 8 bases and J 3 bases; bases outside gene matches: 5. Germline V gene sequence: CDR1 MNHNY, CDR2 SVGAGI (reference sequence). The CDR3 sequence is 14 residues long. CDR3 loop: CASASGVVYNEQFF. CDR3 nucleotides: TGTGCCAGCGCTAGCGGGGTGGTCTACAATGAGCAGTTCTTC.

The chain joins TRBV7-3 to TRBJ2-7, with D perhaps being TRBD1 or TRBD2 (5 bases each). Germline CDR1 reads SGHTA; CDR2 reads FQGTGA. V was clipped by 2 bases and J by 6 bases, with 11 bases between them. There are 13 residues in the CDR3. Written as DNA, the CDR3 is TGTGCCAGCAGCTTATACGGGGCGAGCGAGCAGTACTTC. It codes for CASSLYGASEQYF.

V is TRBV29-1 and J is TRBJ1-1, with D possibly matching TRBD1 (6 bases). Germline values: CDR1 SQVTM, CDR2 ANQGSEA. CDR3 length: 12 amino acids. V was cut by 7 bases and J by 3 bases, with 12 bases left in between. CDR3 region: CSAAPGDTEAFF. In DNA, the CDR3 is TGCAGCGCCGCCCCAGGGGACACTGAAGCTTTCTTT.

This clone was detected once. J is TRBJ1-3 and V is TRBV6-5, with D perhaps matching TRBD1 (6 bases). The V end lost 6 bases, the J end lost 2 bases, and 14 bases lay between the germline ends. This CDR3 contains 15 residues. The germline CDR1 and CDR2 sequences are MNHEY and SVGAGI. CDR3 nucleotide sequence: TGTGCCAGCAGGCCCACAGGGAACACTGGAAACACCATATATTTT. It codes for CASRPTGNTGNTIYF.

V usage is TRBV6-6 and J usage is TRBJ2-7, with D tentatively TRBD1 (6 bases). The germline gives CDR1 MNHNY, CDR2 SVGAGI (reference sequence). Deletions cut 2 bases from V and 2 bases from J, with 10 bases between. This CDR3 is 14 amino acids long. The CDR3 sequence: CASSYGGQTYEQYF. In DNA, the CDR3 is TGTGCCAGCAGTTACGGAGGACAGACCTACGAGCAGTACTTC.

The rearrangement joins TRBV9 to TRBJ2-1, with 7 bases matching TRBD2. This CDR3 has 16 residues. Per the germline V gene, CDR1 is SGDLS and CDR2 is YYNGEE. With V trimmed by 4 bases and J by 5 bases, 12 bases remained unmatched. The CDR3 protein is CASSRAIGEGDNEQFF. The CDR3 nucleotides are TGTGCCAGCAGCCGGGCCATCGGGGAGGGTGACAATGAGCAGTTCTTC.

CDR3 nucleotide sequence: TGTGCCAGCAGCTTACAGGGGTGGACCCAGTACTTC. This translates into CASSLQGWTQYF. The chain employs TRBV7-6 and TRBJ2-5; tentatively, D is TRBD1 (6 bases). The V gene's germline CDR1 is SGHVS and CDR2 FNYEAQ. CDR3 length: 12 residues. The germline V and J ends were trimmed by 2 bases and 7 bases, with 8 bases remaining between them.

This rearrangement joins TRBV7-6 to TRBJ2-3; no reliable D call. The CDR3 runs to 15 residues. V lost 1 base and J lost 3, with 11 bases in between. Germline CDR1 reads SGHVS; CDR2 reads FNYEAQ. The CDR3 reads CASSLGPGWTDTQYF. CDR3 nucleotides: TGTGCCAGCAGCTTAGGGCCCGGGTGGACAGATACGCAGTATTTT.

The V and J genes are TRBV7-9 and TRBJ2-1; perhaps TRBD2 as D (6 bases). Germline V gene data show CDR1 as SEHNR and CDR2 as FQNEAQ (reference sequence). Deletions cut 5 bases from V and 1 base from J, with 12 bases between. This CDR3 has 15 amino acids. The CDR3 nucleotides are TGTGCCAGCAGCCGCACTAGCTCATCCTACAATGAGCAGTTCTTC. This gives the protein CASSRTSSSYNEQFF. Supplemented by reference TRBV7-9 and TRBJ2-1, the full variable domain reads DTGVSQNPRHKITKRGQNVTFRCDPISEHNRLYWYRQTLGQGPEFLTYFQNEAQLEKSRLLSDRFSAERPKGSFSTLEIQRTEQGDSAMYLCASSRTSSSYNEQFFGPGTRLTVL.

The chain combines TRBV5-1 with TRBJ1-1; no clear D. CDR3 length: 14 amino acids. Per the germline V gene, CDR1 is SGHRS and CDR2 is YFSETQ. V was cut by 2 bases and J by 5 bases, with 13 bases left in between. The CDR3 region has the DNA TGCGCCAGCAGCTTCACCTCGGAGGGAACTGAAGCTTTCTTT. Its protein is CASSFTSEGTEAFF.

The chain couples TRBV4-2 to TRBJ2-5; 8 bases agree with TRBD2. CDR3 length equals 16 residues. Germline V gives CDR1 LGHNA, CDR2 YNFKEQ. The trim removed 4 bases at V and 7 bases at J, leaving 14 bases unmatched. This CDR3 is CASSPLESGGSGTQYF. In nucleotides, the CDR3 is TGTGCCAGCAGCCCCTTGGAAAGCGGGGGCTCGGGGACCCAGTACTTC.

This chain links TRBV11-2 with TRBJ2-1; 7 bases align to TRBD1. Germline loops: CDR1 SGHAT, CDR2 FQNNGV. This CDR3 has 15 residues. V was pared by 8 bases and J by 0 bases, with 7 bases of the junction left unmatched. CDR3 DNA: TGTGCCAGCGGACGACGGGACAGCTCCTACAATGAGCAGTTCTTC. Its protein product is CASGRRDSSYNEQFF.

CDR3 bases: TGTGCCACCGGAGGGTACACTAGCGCTTTTCGGGAGCTGTTTTTT. The encoded protein is CATGGYTSAFRELFF. This chain uses TRBV10-3 with TRBJ2-2; 7 nucleotides align to TRBD2. J gave up 9 bases and V 10 bases, and 17 bases lay outside the gene matches. The germline gives CDR1 ENHRY, CDR2 SYGVKD. There are 15 residues in the CDR3.